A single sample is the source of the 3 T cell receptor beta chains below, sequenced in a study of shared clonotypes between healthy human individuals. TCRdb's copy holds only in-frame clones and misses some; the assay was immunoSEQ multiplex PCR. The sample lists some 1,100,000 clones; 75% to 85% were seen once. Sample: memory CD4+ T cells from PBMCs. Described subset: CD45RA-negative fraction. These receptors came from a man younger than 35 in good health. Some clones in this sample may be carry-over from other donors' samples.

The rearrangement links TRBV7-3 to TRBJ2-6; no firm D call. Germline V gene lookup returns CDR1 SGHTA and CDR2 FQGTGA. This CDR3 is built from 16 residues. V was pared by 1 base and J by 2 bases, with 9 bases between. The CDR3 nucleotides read TGTGCCAGCAGCTTAAGGACCTCCCCTGGGGCCAACGTCCTGACTTTC. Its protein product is CASSLRTSPGANVLTF.

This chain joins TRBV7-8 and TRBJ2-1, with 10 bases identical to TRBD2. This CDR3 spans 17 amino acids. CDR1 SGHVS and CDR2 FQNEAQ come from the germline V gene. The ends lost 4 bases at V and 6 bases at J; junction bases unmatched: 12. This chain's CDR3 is CASSSPFSGRSGNEQFF. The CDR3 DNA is TGTGCCAGCAGCTCTCCCTTTAGCGGGAGGAGTGGCAATGAGCAGTTCTTC.

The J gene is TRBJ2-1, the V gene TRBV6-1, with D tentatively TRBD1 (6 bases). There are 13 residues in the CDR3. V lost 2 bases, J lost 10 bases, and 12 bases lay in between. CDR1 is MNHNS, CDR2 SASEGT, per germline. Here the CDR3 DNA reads TGTGCCAGCAGTGAATTTGGGGGCGGCGAGCAGTTCTTC. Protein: CASSEFGGGEQFF.